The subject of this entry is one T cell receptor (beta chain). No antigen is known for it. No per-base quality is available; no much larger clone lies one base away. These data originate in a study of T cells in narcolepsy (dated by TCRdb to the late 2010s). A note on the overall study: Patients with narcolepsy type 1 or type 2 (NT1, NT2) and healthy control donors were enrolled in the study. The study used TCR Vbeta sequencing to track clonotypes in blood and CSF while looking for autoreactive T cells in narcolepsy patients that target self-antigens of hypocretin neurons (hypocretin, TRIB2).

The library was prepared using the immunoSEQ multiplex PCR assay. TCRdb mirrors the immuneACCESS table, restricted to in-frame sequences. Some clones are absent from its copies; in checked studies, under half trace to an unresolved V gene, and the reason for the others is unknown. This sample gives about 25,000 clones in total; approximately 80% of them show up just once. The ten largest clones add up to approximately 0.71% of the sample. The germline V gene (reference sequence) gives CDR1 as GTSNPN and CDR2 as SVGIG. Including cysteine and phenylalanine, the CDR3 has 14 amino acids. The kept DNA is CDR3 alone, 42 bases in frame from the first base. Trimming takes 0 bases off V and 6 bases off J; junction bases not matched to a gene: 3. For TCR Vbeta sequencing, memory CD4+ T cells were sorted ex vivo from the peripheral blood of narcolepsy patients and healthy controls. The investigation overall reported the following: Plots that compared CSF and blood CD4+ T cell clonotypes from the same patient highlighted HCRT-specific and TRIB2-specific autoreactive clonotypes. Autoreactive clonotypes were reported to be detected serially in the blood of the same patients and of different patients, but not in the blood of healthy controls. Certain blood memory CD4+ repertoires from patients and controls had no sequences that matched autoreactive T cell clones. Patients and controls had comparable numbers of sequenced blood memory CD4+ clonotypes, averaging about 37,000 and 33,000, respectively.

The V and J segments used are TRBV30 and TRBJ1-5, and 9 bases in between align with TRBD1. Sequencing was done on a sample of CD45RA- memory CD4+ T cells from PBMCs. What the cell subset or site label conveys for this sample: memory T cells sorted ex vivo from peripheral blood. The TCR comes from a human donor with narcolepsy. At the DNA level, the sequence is TGTGCCTGGAGTGTACGGGACAGGGTTCAGCCCCAGCATTTT. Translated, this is CAWSVRDRVQPQHF.